Sequencing of this TCR beta chain was carried out in a study of T-cell reconstitution after alpha-beta-depleted transplantation in children. Study-wide results and caveats: The authors attributed T-cell counts and diversity one year after transplant mostly to newly produced T cells. Roughly two months post-transplant, alpha-beta T cells reportedly originated from several hundred graft clones that had expanded. Surviving recipient T cells and intrathymic progenitors accounted for some patients' high TCRbeta diversity at day 60.

Note on this clonotype: No antigen is known for it.

TCRbeta library construction was performed incorporating unique molecular identifiers. TCRdb re-derived calls from the PCR reads in MiXCR, one entry per CDR3 protein. Here the sample spans more than 500,000 distinct CDR3 sequences, over 9.5% being singletons. Germline V gene data show CDR1 as SGHAT and CDR2 as FQNNGV. Losses at the gene ends were 1 base for V and 4 bases for J; bases not matched to a gene: 11. The CDR3 length is 18 residues. This receptor was identified in a female patient between 2 and 15 years old who had a stem cell transplant for aplastic anemia, so the T cells may come from the graft donor. This material consisted of PBMCs, mostly from graft donor cells, taken 180 days after TCRalphabeta/CD19-depleted stem cell transplant. This chain links TRBV11-2 with TRBJ2-1, with TRBD2 matching 9 bases. CDR3 bases: TGTGCCAGCAGCTTAGTAGGAGGGACCAGCGGGAGGTACAATGAGCAGTTCTTC. Translating gives CASSLVGGTSGRYNEQFF.